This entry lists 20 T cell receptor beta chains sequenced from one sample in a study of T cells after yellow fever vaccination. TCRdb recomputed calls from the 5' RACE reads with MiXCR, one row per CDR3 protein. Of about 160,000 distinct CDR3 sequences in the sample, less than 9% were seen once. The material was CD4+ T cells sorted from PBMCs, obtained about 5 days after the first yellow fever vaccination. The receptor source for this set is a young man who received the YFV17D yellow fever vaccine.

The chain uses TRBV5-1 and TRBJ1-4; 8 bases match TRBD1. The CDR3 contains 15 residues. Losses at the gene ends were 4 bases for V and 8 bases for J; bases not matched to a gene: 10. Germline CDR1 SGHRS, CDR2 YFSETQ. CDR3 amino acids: CASSPSTGVEEKLFF. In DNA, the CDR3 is TGCGCCAGCAGCCCATCGACAGGGGTGGAGGAAAAACTGTTTTTT.

Here the CDR3 DNA reads TGTGCCAGTAGTATTTTTGATGGGACAGGGGACGGGGAGCTGTTTTTT. It codes for CASSIFDGTGDGELFF. This chain joins TRBV19 and TRBJ2-2; TRBD1 matches 10 bases. The CDR3 runs to 16 residues. V lost 3 bases and J lost 7; bases outside the gene matches: 8. Germline lookup yields CDR1 LNHDA and CDR2 SQIVND (reference sequence).

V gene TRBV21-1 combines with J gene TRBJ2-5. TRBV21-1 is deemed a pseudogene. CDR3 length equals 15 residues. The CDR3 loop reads CASSKVSKKRETQYF. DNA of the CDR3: TGTGCCAGCAGCAAGGTATCCAAAAAGAGGGAGACCCAGTACTTC.

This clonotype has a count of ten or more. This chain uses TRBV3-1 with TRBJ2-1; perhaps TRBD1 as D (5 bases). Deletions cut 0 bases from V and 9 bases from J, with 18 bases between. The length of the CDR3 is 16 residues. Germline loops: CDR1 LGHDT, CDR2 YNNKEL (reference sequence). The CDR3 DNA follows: TGTGCCAGCAGCCAAGAACAAGATAAAGGGGCTGCTGAGCAGTTCTTC. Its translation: CASSQEQDKGAAEQFF.

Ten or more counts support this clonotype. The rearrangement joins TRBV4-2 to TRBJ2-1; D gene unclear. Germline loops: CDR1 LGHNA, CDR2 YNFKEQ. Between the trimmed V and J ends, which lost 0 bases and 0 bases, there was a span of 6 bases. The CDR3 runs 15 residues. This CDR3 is CASSQEGYSYNEQFF. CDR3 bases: TGTGCCAGCAGCCAAGAAGGCTACTCCTACAATGAGCAGTTCTTC.

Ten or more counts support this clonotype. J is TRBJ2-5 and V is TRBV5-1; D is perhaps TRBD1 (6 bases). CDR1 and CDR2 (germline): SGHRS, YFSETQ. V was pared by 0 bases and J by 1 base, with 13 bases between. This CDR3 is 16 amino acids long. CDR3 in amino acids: CASSLEKQGSQETQYF. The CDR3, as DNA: TGCGCCAGCAGCTTGGAAAAACAGGGTAGCCAAGAGACCCAGTACTTC.

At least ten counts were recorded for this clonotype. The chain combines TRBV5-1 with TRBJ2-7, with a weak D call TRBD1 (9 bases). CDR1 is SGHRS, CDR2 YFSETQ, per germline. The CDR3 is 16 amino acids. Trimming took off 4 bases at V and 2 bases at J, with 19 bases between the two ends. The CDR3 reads CASSPGGTGSPYEQYF. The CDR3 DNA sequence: TGCGCCAGCAGCCCGGGGGGGACAGGGAGCCCCTACGAGCAGTACTTC.

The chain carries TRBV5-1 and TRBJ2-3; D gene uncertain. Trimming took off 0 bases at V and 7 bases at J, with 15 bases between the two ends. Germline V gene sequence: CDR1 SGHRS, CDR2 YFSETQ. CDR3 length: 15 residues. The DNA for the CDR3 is TGCGCCAGCAGCTTGGAAGTAACGGTGGCTAATACGCAGTATTTT. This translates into CASSLEVTVANTQYF.

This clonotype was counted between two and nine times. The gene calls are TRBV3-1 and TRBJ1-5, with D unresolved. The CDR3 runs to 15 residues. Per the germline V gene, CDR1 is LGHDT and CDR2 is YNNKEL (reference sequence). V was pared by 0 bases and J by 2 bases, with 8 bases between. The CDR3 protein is CASSQEGSGNQPQHF. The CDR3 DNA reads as TGTGCCAGCAGCCAAGAGGGCTCGGGCAATCAGCCCCAGCATTTT.

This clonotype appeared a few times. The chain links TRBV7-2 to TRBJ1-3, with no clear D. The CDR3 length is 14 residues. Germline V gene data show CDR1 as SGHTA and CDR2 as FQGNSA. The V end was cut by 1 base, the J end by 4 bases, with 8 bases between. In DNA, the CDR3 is TGTGCCAGCAGCTTAGTCACAATGGGAAACACCATATATTTT. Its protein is CASSLVTMGNTIYF.

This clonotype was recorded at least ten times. The DNA of the CDR3 is TGTGCCAGCAGCTTGGCCGGTTGGGGAGCGGATAGCAATCAGCCCCAGCATTTT. Amino acid sequence: CASSLAGWGADSNQPQHF. This rearrangement joins TRBV5-5 to TRBJ1-5, with D unclear. Germline loops: CDR1 SGHKS, CDR2 YYEKEE (reference sequence). This CDR3 spans 18 amino acids. Trimming pared 0 bases from V and 0 bases from J, leaving 16 bases between.

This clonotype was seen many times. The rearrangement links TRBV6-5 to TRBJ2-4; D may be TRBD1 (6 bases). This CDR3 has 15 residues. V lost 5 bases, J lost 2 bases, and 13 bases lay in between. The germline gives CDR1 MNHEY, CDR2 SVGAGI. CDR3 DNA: TGTGCCAGCAGTACACAGGGAAACCCCAAAAACATTCAGTACTTC. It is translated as CASSTQGNPKNIQYF.

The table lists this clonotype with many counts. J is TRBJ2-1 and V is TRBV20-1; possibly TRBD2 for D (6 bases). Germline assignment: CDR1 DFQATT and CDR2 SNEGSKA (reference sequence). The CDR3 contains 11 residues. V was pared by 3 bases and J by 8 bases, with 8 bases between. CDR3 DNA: TGCAGTGCTAGCGCGGGGCATGAGCAGTTCTTC. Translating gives CSASAGHEQFF.

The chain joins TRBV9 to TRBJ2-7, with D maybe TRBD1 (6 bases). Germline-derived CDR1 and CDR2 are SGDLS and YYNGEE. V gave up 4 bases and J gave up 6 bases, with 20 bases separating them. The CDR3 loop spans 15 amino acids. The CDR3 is CASSPQGQSYPEQYF. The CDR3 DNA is TGTGCCAGCAGCCCGCAGGGGCAATCCTACCCCGAGCAGTACTTC.

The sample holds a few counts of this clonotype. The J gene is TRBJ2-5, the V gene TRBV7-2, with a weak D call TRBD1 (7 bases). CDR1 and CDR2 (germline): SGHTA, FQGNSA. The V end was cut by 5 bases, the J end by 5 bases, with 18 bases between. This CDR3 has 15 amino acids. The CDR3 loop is CASSQRRGELETQYF. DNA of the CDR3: TGTGCCAGCAGCCAACGCAGGGGGGAATTGGAGACCCAGTACTTC.

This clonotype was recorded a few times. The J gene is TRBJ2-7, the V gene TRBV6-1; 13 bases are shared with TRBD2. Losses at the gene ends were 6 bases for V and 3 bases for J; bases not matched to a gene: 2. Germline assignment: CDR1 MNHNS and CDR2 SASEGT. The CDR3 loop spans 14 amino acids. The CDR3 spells CASSGLAGDYEQYF. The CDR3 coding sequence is TGTGCCAGCAGCGGACTAGCGGGGGACTACGAGCAGTACTTC.

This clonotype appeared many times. CDR3 in DNA: TGCGCCAGCAGCCAATTTGTGACTAGCGGGGCTCTCGCCTACGAGCAGTACTTC. Protein: CASSQFVTSGALAYEQYF. The chain uses TRBV4-1 and TRBJ2-7, with 11 nucleotides matching TRBD2. CDR1 is MGHRA, CDR2 YSYEKL, per germline. After removal of 2 bases from V and 2 bases from J, the junction contained 11 bases not matched to a gene. The CDR3 spans 18 residues.

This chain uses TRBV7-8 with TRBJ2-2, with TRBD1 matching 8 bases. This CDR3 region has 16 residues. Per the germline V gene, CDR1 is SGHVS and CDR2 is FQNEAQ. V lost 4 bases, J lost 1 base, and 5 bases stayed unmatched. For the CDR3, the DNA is TGTGCCAGCAGCTCCGACAGGGGACAGAACACCGGGGAGCTGTTTTTT. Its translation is CASSSDRGQNTGELFF. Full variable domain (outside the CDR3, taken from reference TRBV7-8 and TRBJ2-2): GAGVSQSPRYKVAKRGQDVALRCDPISGHVSLFWYQQALGQGPEFLTYFQNEAQLDKSGLPSDRFFAERPEGSVSTLKIQRTQQEDSAVYLCASSSDRGQNTGELFFGEGSRLTVL.

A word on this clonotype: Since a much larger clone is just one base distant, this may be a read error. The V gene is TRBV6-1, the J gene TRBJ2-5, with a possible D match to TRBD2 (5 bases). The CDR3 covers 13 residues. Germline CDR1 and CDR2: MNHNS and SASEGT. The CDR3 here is CASGVPGKEIQYF. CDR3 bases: TGTGCCAGCGGAGTACCGGGGAAGGAGATCCAGTACTTC.

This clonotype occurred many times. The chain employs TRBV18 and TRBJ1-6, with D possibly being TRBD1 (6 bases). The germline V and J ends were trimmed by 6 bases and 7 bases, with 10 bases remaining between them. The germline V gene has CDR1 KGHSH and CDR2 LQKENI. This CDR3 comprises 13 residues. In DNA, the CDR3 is TGTGCCAGCTCGGTCGACAGGAATTCACCCCTCCACTTT. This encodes CASSVDRNSPLHF.